A selection of T cell receptor beta chains follows, all from one sample in a study of cytomegalovirus exposure and HLA in healthy donors. Repertoires were generated with immunoSEQ multiplex PCR, while TCRdb's copy carries only in-frame clones and drops some. This repertoire shows more than 95,000 clones, under 85% found once; its top ten account for roughly 10%. The sample consisted of PBMCs. The receptors stem from a woman aged 50 to 60 in good health and CMV-seropositive. Each CDR3 is given with its conserved first and last residue. Each record gives: V gene, clone size, J gene, D gene, CDR3 DNA, CDR3 protein. D genes are given only for firm matches. Size is omitted from some rows. Given values are once, few, many or a class for expanded clones.

TRBV9	once	TRBJ1-2	.	TGTGCCAGCAGCGTAGCCACAGGGCTAAACTATGGCTACACCTTC	CASSVATGLNYGYTF
TRBV5-8	.	TRBJ2-3	TRBD1	TGTGCCAGCAGCATCGGACAGGGGGCGTTTGATACGCAGTATTTT	CASSIGQGAFDTQYF
TRBV4-3	.	TRBJ2-1	TRBD2	TGCGCCAGCAGCCGATTGACCGGGACTAGCGACAATGAGCAGTTCTTC	CASSRLTGTSDNEQFF
TRBV2	few	TRBJ1-1	.	TGTGCCAGCAGTAACTCTGCGGCTGAAGCTTTCTTT	CASSNSAAEAFF
TRBV2	.	TRBJ2-5	.	TGTGCCGGCCGGACAGAGGGGGAGACCCAGTACTTC	CAGRTEGETQYF
TRBV6-5	.	TRBJ1-4	.	TGTGCCAGCGCTTCCCGGGGGAGTGAAAAACTGTTTTTT	CASASRGSEKLFF
TRBV6-5	.	TRBJ1-3	TRBD1	TGTGCCAGCAGTTCCTACCGGGACAGGGCGCGAAACACCATATATTTT	CASSSYRDRARNTIYF
TRBV5-1	.	TRBJ2-3	TRBD2	TGCGCCAGCAGCTTAGATTCGGGACTAGCGGGATTTACAGATACGCAGTATTTT	CASSLDSGLAGFTDTQYF
TRBV30	few	TRBJ2-5	.	TGTGCCTGGAGGGGGGACATGAAAGAGACCCAGTACTTC	CAWRGDMKETQYF
TRBV30	.	TRBJ1-3	TRBD1	TGTGCCTGGAGTGGGGACAGGCCCTCTGGAAACACCATATATTTT	CAWSGDRPSGNTIYF
TRBV18	.	TRBJ1-3	TRBD1	TGTGCCAGCTCACCGAGACAGGGCTCCGGAAACACCATATATTTT	CASSPRQGSGNTIYF
TRBV6-6	.	TRBJ1-2	.	TGTGCCAGCAGTTATGAGTCGTTCTATGGCTACACCTTC	CASSYESFYGYTF
TRBV12-2	.	TRBJ1-4	.	TGTGCAAGTCGCTTAGCGCGTTCAGCGAATGAAAAACTGTTTTTT	CASRLARSANEKLFF
TRBV4-2	.	TRBJ2-7	TRBD1	TGTGCCAGCAGCCAAGGAGGTGGGACAGGGTACTACGAGCAGTACTTC	CASSQGGGTGYYEQYF
TRBV4-1	.	TRBJ1-2	.	TGCGCCAGCAGCCAAGAAGGGAGAGCAACCTATGGCTACACCTTC	CASSQEGRATYGYTF
TRBV30	.	TRBJ2-2	.	TGTGCCTGGACCCGCCAACCGGGACTGACGAACACCGGGGAGCTGTTTTTT	CAWTRQPGLTNTGELFF
TRBV4-3	.	TRBJ2-3	.	TGCGCCAGCAGCCTACTGGGCACAGATACGCAGTATTTT	CASSLLGTDTQYF
TRBV18	.	TRBJ2-5	.	TGTGCCAGCTCACAGGAAAGCGCCCTCGGGACCCAGTACTTC	CASSQESALGTQYF
TRBV6-5	few	TRBJ2-7	TRBD1	TGTGCCAGCAGACTGACAGGGGCGTTCTACTACGAGCAGTACTTC	CASRLTGAFYYEQYF
TRBV29-1	.	TRBJ2-7	.	TGCAGCGTGGGACTCACGGAAGGCGAGCAGTACTTC	CSVGLTEGEQYF
TRBV5-1	.	TRBJ1-1	.	TGCGCCAGCAGCGTTTCGGGGGGGATGAACACTGAAGCTTTCTTT	CASSVSGGMNTEAFF
TRBV19	.	TRBJ1-5	.	TGTGCCAGTAGTATAAAGGGGAGCAATCAGCCCCAGCATTTT	CASSIKGSNQPQHF
TRBV7-9	.	TRBJ2-3	TRBD2	TGTGCCAGCAGCCCGAGACTAGCGGGGGTAACAGATACGCAGTATTTT	CASSPRLAGVTDTQYF
TRBV5-1	.	TRBJ2-3	TRBD2	TGCGCCAGCAGCAGTGGACTAGCATGGAGCACAGATACGCAGTATTTT	CASSSGLAWSTDTQYF
TRBV2	.	TRBJ2-7	TRBD2	TGTGCCAGAGGAGGGACTAGCGGGAGGACCAACCTTTACGAGCAGTACTTC	CARGGTSGRTNLYEQYF
TRBV19	large	TRBJ1-4	TRBD1	TGTGCCAGTAGTCCAGGGACAGCACCTGAAAAACTGTTTTTT	CASSPGTAPEKLFF
TRBV18	.	TRBJ1-5	TRBD1	TGTGCCAGCTCACCACGGACAGGGGAAGGCAATCAGCCCCAGCATTTT	CASSPRTGEGNQPQHF
TRBV5-6	.	TRBJ2-5	.	TGTGCCAGCAGCTTGTCTTGGACAGAGAAGTACTTC	CASSLSWTEKYF
TRBV29-1	few	TRBJ2-2	.	TGCAGCGTTGTTGGCGGTTCGGGTGCCGGGGAGCTGTTTTTT	CSVVGGSGAGELFF
TRBV7-9	.	TRBJ2-3	.	TGTGCCAGCAGCCCCGAGGTAGGGGGGGGCCGCTCAGATACGCAGTATTTT	CASSPEVGGGRSDTQYF
TRBV7-2	.	TRBJ1-2	.	TGTGCCAGCAGCTTAGGGGCCTATGGCTACACCTTC	CASSLGAYGYTF
TRBV7-9	.	TRBJ1-5	.	TGTTCCAGCAGTCCGGGTCCCAATCAGCCCCAGCATTTT	CSSSPGPNQPQHF
TRBV2	.	TRBJ1-2	.	TGTGCCAGCAGTGAACAAAGACAGGATTATGGCTACACCTTC	CASSEQRQDYGYTF
TRBV9	.	TRBJ1-1	.	TGTGCCAGCAGCGCCACAGTCGGGAGTTACACTGAAGCTTTCTTT	CASSATVGSYTEAFF
TRBV7-3	.	TRBJ2-5	.	TGTGCCAGCAGCTCATATAATAGCAAGATGGAGACCCAGTACTTC	CASSSYNSKMETQYF
TRBV6-1	many	TRBJ2-7	TRBD2	TGTGCCAGCATAGGACTAGCGGGGACCTACGAGCAGTACTTC	CASIGLAGTYEQYF
TRBV6-5	once	TRBJ1-6	TRBD1	TGTGCCAGCAGTTACTCAACAGGGGTCAGCTCACCCCTCCACTTT	CASSYSTGVSSPLHF
TRBV7-9	.	TRBJ1-1	.	TGTGCCAGCAGCTCCCCGGCGGGCAGAACTGAAGCTTTCTTT	CASSSPAGRTEAFF
TRBV10-3	.	TRBJ2-4	.	TGTGCCATCAGTGAGTCAGGGCTAGCCGAAAACATTCAGTACTTC	CAISESGLAENIQYF
TRBV11-3	.	TRBJ1-1	.	TGTGCCAGCAGCTTAAAGCGGGAAGCTTTCTTT	CASSLKREAFF
TRBV19	.	TRBJ1-1	TRBD1	TGTGCCAGTAGAGACAGGGGGAACACTGAAGCTTTCTTT	CASRDRGNTEAFF
TRBV27	few	TRBJ2-2	TRBD1	TGTGCCAGCAAAGGGACAGTGAACACCGGGGAGCTGTTTTTT	CASKGTVNTGELFF